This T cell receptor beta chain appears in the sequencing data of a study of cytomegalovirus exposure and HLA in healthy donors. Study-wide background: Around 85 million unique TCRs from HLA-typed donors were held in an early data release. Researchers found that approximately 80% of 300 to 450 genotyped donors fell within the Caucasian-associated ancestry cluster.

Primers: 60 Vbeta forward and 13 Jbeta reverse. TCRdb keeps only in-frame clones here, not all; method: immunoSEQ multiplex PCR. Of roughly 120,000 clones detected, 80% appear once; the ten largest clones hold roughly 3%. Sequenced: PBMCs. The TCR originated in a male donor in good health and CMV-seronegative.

CDR3 loop: CASSRVGLAGQETQYF. CDR3 DNA: TGTGCCAGCAGTCGGGTCGGACTAGCGGGGCAGGAGACCCAGTACTTC. The chain uses TRBV27 and TRBJ2-5, with 12 bases that match TRBD2. Germline V gene sequence: CDR1 MNHEY, CDR2 SMNVEV (reference sequence). The length of the CDR3 is 16 residues. V shed 5 bases and J 5 bases; nucleotides not matched to a gene: 9.